This T cell receptor (beta chain) was identified during a study of shared clonotypes between healthy human individuals (dated by TCRdb to the early 2020s). Context from the whole study: The cohort included three men and two women between 18 and 49 years of age. The study deeply sequenced blood TCR repertoires of five healthy adults to estimate repertoire size and the extent of clonotype sharing between individuals. Each donor's leukapheresis produced roughly between roughly 0.85 and 10 billion PBMCs. For each donor, CD4 naive and CD4 memory were each run on three plates, CD8 naive on two plates, and CD8 memory on one plate. To increase sequencing depth and limit assay-specific biases, different laboratories used diverse techniques to prepare libraries and sequence TCR repertoires. What the work shows at the level of the full study, not this receptor alone: Even with the large sequencing depth, rarefaction of the sorted-subset datasets indicated that sequencing was incomplete. Sharing across several donors was observed for roughly 5.4% of naive CD4, under 4% of naive CD8, 2% to 2.5% of memory CD4, and roughly 0.4% of memory CD8 clonotypes. Based on pairwise subsampling, the degree of clonotype sharing among donors was expected to be affected by sequencing depth. Clonotypes shared by all four sorted-subset donors showed higher generation probabilities than non-shared clonotypes. Larger estimated clonotype richness was generally found for naive subsets than for memory subsets. The genetic and exposure-history diversity represented was limited by the small number of donors. Sampling was limited to blood, and TCR repertoires in tissue likely differ from TCR repertoires in blood.

Of note for this clone: Its antigen specificity is not known. The record has no base qualities; no much larger clone is one base away.

TCR CDR3 regions were amplified from genomic DNA by multiplex PCR using the deep immunoSEQ assay. Extracted genomic DNA from each cell subset was spread evenly across all wells of several immunoSEQ 96-well plates, with each plate serving as a replicate. For sorted subsets, around 200 ng genomic DNA, equal to tens of thousands of T cell genomes, was loaded into each replicate PCR. Purified libraries were quantified with a Qubit 3.0 fluorometer, sized on a Bioanalyzer 2100, and re-quantified with the KAPA Library Quantification kit. Every immunoSEQ 96-well plate was sequenced on a dedicated single-read 150-cycle Illumina NextSeq 550 flow cell. On the study's bioinformatics: Because only junctional sequences without quality scores were contained in the immunoSEQ output, filtering matching that applied to full-length reads could not be performed. Sequences were annotated with PyIR, a Python wrapper for IgBLAST v1.9, using IMGT germline references to assign V/J genes and CDR3. Reads were filtered out if the reads had weak V/J assignments (E-value above 1e-6), no CDR3, stop codons, out-of-frame junctions, or ambiguous translated residues. V3J clonotypes were defined by identical inferred V gene, J gene, and CDR3 amino acid sequence. To compute the percentage overlap between repertoires, the number of shared unique clonotypes was divided by the size of the smaller repertoire. RTK rarefaction, the Chao1 estimator, and Recon v2.1 estimates of unobserved clonotypes were used to assess repertoire richness. For all TCRbeta clonotypes obtained by the gDNA method from four donors, generation probabilities were computed with OLGA. Sourced from immuneACCESS, this table was stored by TCRdb with only in-frame sequences that have V and J called. A share of the clones is absent; for the studies checked, an unresolved V gene accounts for under half, and the remainder has no known explanation. The DNA gave D and trimming, while V, J and clone size come from that table. This sample lists 1,400,000 or so clones; approximately 98.5% were detected once. Approximately 0.38% of the sample belongs to the ten largest clones.

The donors were healthy, HIV-negative adults with no recently reported acute infections or vaccinations. Only Caucasian adults living in Nashville, Tennessee, USA were represented among the donors. CD4+ T cells were enriched by magnetic negative selection, after which naive cells were positively selected on CD45RA and the negative fraction was taken as the memory subset. Blood was collected by leukapheresis, and PBMCs were isolated by Ficoll-Histopaque density gradient centrifugation and then cryopreserved in liquid nitrogen vapor phase. Analytical flow cytometry was used to check the purity and quantity of every magnetically sorted T cell population. Genomic DNA was isolated from every sorted fraction and measured by UV absorbance on a Nanodrop 2000c. V sheds 4 bases and J sheds 8 bases, leaving 14 bases between their ends. The CDR3 starts with the cysteine, ends with the phenylalanine, and has 13 residues. Left in the record is the CDR3 DNA by itself, 39 bases read in frame from the first base. Reading the germline V gene gives CDR1 MNHEY and CDR2 SVGAGI.

The sample taken for sequencing was naive CD4+ T cells sorted from blood. The sample's cell subset or site, from its label and the paper: CD45RA+ positively selected. This receptor was taken from a man in his thirties or forties in good health. The rearrangement combines TRBV6-5 with TRBJ2-5; the D match is possibly TRBD1 or TRBD2, with 5 bases aligned in each. The DNA sequence is given as TGTGCCAGCAGTTTACGGGGCAGCGTTACCCAGTACTTC. Translation gives CASSLRGSVTQYF.